A single sample gave rise to the 10 T cell receptor beta chains below, sequenced in a study of T cells after yellow fever vaccination. Via MiXCR, TCRdb re-called the 5' RACE reads, giving one row per CDR3 protein. The sample consists of more than 300,000 distinct CDR3 sequences, roughly 10% of them appearing once. The sample in question was CD4+ T cells sorted from PBMCs, obtained 45 days after the yellow fever booster vaccination. The receptors stem from a man aged 18 to 30 who received the YFV17D yellow fever vaccine.

V is TRBV3-1 and J is TRBJ2-1; 13 bases align to TRBD2. The length of the CDR3 is 18 residues. Germline V CDR1 and CDR2: LGHDT, YNNKEL (reference sequence). V lost 4 bases, J lost 4 bases, and 10 bases stayed unmatched. The CDR3 loop is CASSPRLAGGPKYNEQFF. The CDR3 coding sequence is TGTGCCAGCAGCCCCCGACTAGCGGGGGGCCCAAAGTACAATGAGCAGTTCTTC.

This clonotype was counted ten times or more. The chain is built from TRBV6-5 and TRBJ2-1, with 8 nucleotides matching TRBD2. Germline V CDR1 and CDR2: MNHEY, SVGAGI. There are 16 residues in the CDR3. The trim removed 0 bases at V and 5 bases at J, leaving 6 bases unmatched. The CDR3 protein is CASSYSGGSGDNEQFF. The CDR3 coding sequence is TGTGCCAGCAGTTACTCGGGAGGTAGCGGGGACAATGAGCAGTTCTTC.

This chain links TRBV6-2 or TRBV6-3 with TRBJ2-3, with D perhaps matching TRBD1 (6 bases). Germline loops: CDR1 MNHEY, CDR2 SVGEGT. This CDR3 region has 15 residues. The V end lost 2 bases, the J end lost 2 bases, and 11 bases lay between the germline ends. This chain's CDR3 is CASSYNRDNTDTQYF. The CDR3 DNA reads TGTGCCAGCAGTTACAACCGGGACAACACAGATACGCAGTATTTT.

This chain links TRBV4-1 with TRBJ1-1; tentatively, D is TRBD1 (5 bases). The CDR3 totals 15 residues. The V end was cut by 2 bases, the J end by 5 bases, with 15 bases between. CDR1 and CDR2 from the germline V gene are MGHRA and YSYEKL. The CDR3 protein is CASSQPFARVTEAFF. The CDR3, as DNA: TGCGCCAGCAGCCAACCATTCGCCAGGGTTACTGAAGCTTTCTTT.

This clonotype was seen more than once but under ten times. The rearrangement uses TRBV6-6 and TRBJ2-5, with D hard to call. V gave up 11 bases and J gave up 5 bases, with 15 bases separating them. Germline-derived CDR1 and CDR2 are MNHNY and SVGAGI (reference sequence). The CDR3 loop spans 12 amino acids. The CDR3 here is CAGNRVGETQYF. In nucleotides, the CDR3 is TGTGCCGGTAATAGGGTAGGGGAGACCCAGTACTTC.

J is TRBJ1-6 and V is TRBV9; D remains unclear. CDR3 length: 17 residues. The germline V and J ends were trimmed by 0 bases and 0 bases, with 10 bases remaining between them. The V gene's germline CDR1 is SGDLS and CDR2 YYNGEE. This chain's CDR3 is CASSVAVGVSYNSPLHF. The CDR3 region has the DNA TGTGCCAGCAGCGTAGCGGTTGGGGTCTCCTATAATTCACCCCTCCACTTT.

This chain uses TRBV3-1 with TRBJ2-1; the D gene is possibly TRBD2 (6 bases). The V gene lost 1 base and the J gene lost 9 bases, with 19 bases spanning the gap. Germline values: CDR1 LGHDT, CDR2 YNNKEL (reference sequence). The CDR3 has 16 residues. The CDR3 DNA follows: TGTGCCAGCAGCCAAGCCTTGGGCGGGGTCCCCATTGAGCAGTTCTTC. Translation: CASSQALGGVPIEQFF.

The V gene is TRBV6-1, the J gene TRBJ1-2; D not resolved. The CDR3 sequence is 12 residues long. Germline V CDR1 and CDR2: MNHNS, SASEGT. The germline V and J ends were trimmed by 4 bases and 3 bases, with 6 bases remaining between them. The CDR3 spells CASSAEYYGYTF. The CDR3 DNA reads as TGTGCCAGCAGTGCAGAGTACTATGGCTACACCTTC.

This clonotype was counted a few times. This sequence joins TRBV9 and TRBJ2-1; D call uncertain. CDR1 is SGDLS and CDR2 is YYNGEE in the germline V gene. V was cut by 4 bases and J by 3 bases, with 5 bases left in between. CDR3 size: 12 residues. The chain's CDR3 is CASSFDYNEQFF. The CDR3 DNA follows: TGTGCCAGCAGCTTTGACTACAATGAGCAGTTCTTC.

This clonotype has ten or more counts. The chain carries TRBV6-5 and TRBJ2-3, with D maybe TRBD1 (5 bases). Germline CDR1 is MNHEY and CDR2 is SVGAGI. The CDR3 is 13 residues long. Trimming took 8 bases from V and 3 from J, leaving 12 bases between them. The CDR3 spells CASSSPGTDTQYF. The DNA of the CDR3 is TGTGCCAGCTCATCCCCAGGGACAGATACGCAGTATTTT.